The clone carrying this T cell receptor (beta chain) was seen many times. In TCRdb, the 5' RACE reads were re-called with MiXCR into one record per CDR3 protein. There are roughly 230,000 distinct CDR3 sequences in the sample; approximately 7.6% occur only once, and about 5% lies in the top ten. The record originates from a study of CD8 T cells in ankylosing spondylitis. The germline gives CDR1 LGHNA, CDR2 YSLEER. The CDR3 extends over 15 amino acids. The germline V and J ends were trimmed by 0 bases and 3 bases, with 11 bases remaining between them. The sequence came from a female donor with ankylosing spondylitis or in good health (not recorded which). This sequence joins TRBV4-3 and TRBJ2-5, with unresolved D. Specimen: blood, either unsorted or a sorted T cell fraction (not recorded which). The CDR3 here is CASSQDRNSKETQYF. The CDR3 DNA is TGCGCCAGCAGCCAAGATCGGAACAGCAAAGAGACCCAGTACTTC.